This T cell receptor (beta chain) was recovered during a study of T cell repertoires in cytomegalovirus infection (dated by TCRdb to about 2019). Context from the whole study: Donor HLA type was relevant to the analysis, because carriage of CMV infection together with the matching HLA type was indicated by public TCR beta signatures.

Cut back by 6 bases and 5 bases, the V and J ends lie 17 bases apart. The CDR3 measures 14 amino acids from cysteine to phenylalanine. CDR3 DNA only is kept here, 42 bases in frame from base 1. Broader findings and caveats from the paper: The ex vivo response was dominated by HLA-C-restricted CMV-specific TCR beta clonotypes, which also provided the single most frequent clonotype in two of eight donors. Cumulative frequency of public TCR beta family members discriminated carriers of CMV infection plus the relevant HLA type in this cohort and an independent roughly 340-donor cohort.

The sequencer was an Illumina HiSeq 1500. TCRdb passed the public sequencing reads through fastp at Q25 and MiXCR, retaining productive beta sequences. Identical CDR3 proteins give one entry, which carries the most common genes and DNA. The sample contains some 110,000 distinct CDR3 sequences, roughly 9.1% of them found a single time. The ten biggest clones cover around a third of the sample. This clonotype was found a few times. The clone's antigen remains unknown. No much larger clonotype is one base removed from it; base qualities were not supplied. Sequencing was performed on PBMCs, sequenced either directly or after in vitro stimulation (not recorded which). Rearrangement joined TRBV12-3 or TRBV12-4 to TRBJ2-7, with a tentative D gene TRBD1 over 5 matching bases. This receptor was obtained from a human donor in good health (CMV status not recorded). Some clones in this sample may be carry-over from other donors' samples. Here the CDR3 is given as CASSLVPGPNEQYF. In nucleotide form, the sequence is TGTGCCAGCAGCCTAGTTCCAGGGCCAAACGAGCAGTACTTC.